The sequence of this T cell receptor (beta chain) was determined in a study of OX40 agonist ivuxolimab in advanced cancers. At the level of the study: Patients were dosed intravenously with ivuxolimab at 0.01 to 10 mg/kg every 2 weeks.

Germline V gene lookup returns CDR1 SGHKS and CDR2 YYEKEE (reference sequence). This CDR3 comprises 12 residues. The V end lost 6 bases, the J end lost 7 bases, and 11 bases lay between the germline ends. Measured with immunoSEQ multiplex PCR; TCRdb has only the in-frame clones, and not every one. The data contain 90,000 or so clones, about 90% of them singletons. The sample here was CD4+ or CD8+ T cells sorted from blood, taken in a trial of the OX40 agonist ivuxolimab. The chain recombines TRBV5-5 with TRBJ2-1; D is undetermined. The source is an adult with an advanced solid tumor such as melanoma, head and neck, liver or kidney cancer. The CDR3 DNA follows: TGTGCCAGCACGACTGAAGATAATGAGCAGTTCTTC. It translates to CASTTEDNEQFF.